The entry below gives a single TCR beta chain sequence along with its context. The germline V gene has CDR1 LNHDA and CDR2 SQIVND (reference sequence). The trim removed 2 bases at V and 2 bases at J, leaving 2 bases unmatched. This CDR3 contains 15 residues. Original data processing: Reference gene primers were amplified, and this amplification served to estimate nucleated cell counts. Measured with immunoSEQ multiplex PCR; TCRdb has only the in-frame clones, and not every one. That table is the source of V, J and clone size, and D and trimming were worked out from the DNA. This table holds over 200,000 clones, around 80% found once. This specimen belongs to a study of blood T cell repertoires in COVID-19. Study at large: The United States, Italy and Spain were the sources of the acute and convalescent COVID-19 samples. The cDNA or gDNA used as material had been derived from T cells, B-cell-depleted T cells, or PBMCs.

Patients from Seattle were sampled longitudinally, starting during active infection. V usage is TRBV19 and J usage is TRBJ1-3; TRBD1 aligns across 8 bases. Sequenced: peripheral blood. This TCR was sampled from a woman aged 80 or older with COVID-19, enrolled during active disease. The CDR3 coding sequence is TGTGCCAGTAGTATACGACAGGGGACTGGAAACACCATATATTTT. Translated: CASSIRQGTGNTIYF.